These T cell receptor beta chains were read from a single sample in a study of cytomegalovirus exposure and HLA in healthy donors. The assay was immunoSEQ multiplex PCR, and TCRdb's table has in-frame clones only and misses some. The sample yields around 140,000 clones, approximately 82% seen once. Input material: PBMCs. The receptors were sampled from a woman in her fifties or sixties in good health and CMV-seropositive. Both conserved end residues are part of each CDR3. The D gene is left open where the match is weak. Not every row has a clone size; where given, it reads once, few, many or a size class.

j_call v_call d_call clone_size cdr3_aa cdr3_nt
TRBJ2-7 TRBV2 TRBD2 . CASRASTSGSGEQYF TGTGCCAGCAGAGCGTCGACTAGCGGGAGCGGCGAGCAGTACTTC
TRBJ1-3 TRBV7-2 . . CASSFPIGLGNTIYF TGTGCCAGCAGCTTCCCCATTGGACTCGGAAACACCATATATTTT
TRBJ2-3 TRBV7-2 . few CASSPTTSTDTQYF TGTGCCAGCAGCCCCACGACTAGCACAGATACGCAGTATTTT
TRBJ2-5 TRBV4-2 TRBD1 . CASSPKTGVFETQYF TGTGCCAGCAGCCCAAAGACAGGGGTATTCGAGACCCAGTACTTC
TRBJ1-6 TRBV30 TRBD1 . CAWSAGTGGSPLHF TGTGCCTGGAGCGCCGGGACAGGGGGTTCACCCCTCCACTTT
TRBJ1-4 TRBV9 TRBD1 . CASSAPWTGGDPEEKLFF TGTGCCAGCAGCGCGCCCTGGACAGGCGGAGATCCAGAAGAAAAACTGTTTTTT
TRBJ1-6 TRBV7-9 . once CASSSDGYNSPLHF TGTGCCAGCAGCTCTGACGGGTATAATTCACCCCTCCACTTT
TRBJ2-1 TRBV2 . . CASSEIRGALNEQFF TGTGCCAGCAGTGAAATCAGGGGCGCCCTCAATGAGCAGTTCTTC
TRBJ2-1 TRBV11-3 . . CASSFSGETEFF TGTGCCAGCAGCTTCTCCGGGGAGACTGAGTTCTTC
TRBJ1-5 TRBV18 . . CASSPQGSNQPQHF TGTGCCAGCTCCCCGCAGGGGAGCAATCAGCCCCAGCATTTT
TRBJ2-7 TRBV7-2 . . CASSFGAGYEQYF TGTGCCAGCAGCTTTGGGGCAGGTTACGAGCAGTACTTC
TRBJ2-1 TRBV19 . . CASSSLAPYNEQFF TGTGCCAGTAGTTCCTTAGCGCCCTACAATGAGCAGTTCTTC
TRBJ2-3 TRBV11-3 TRBD2 . CASSLQLAGVGDTQYF TGTGCCAGCAGCTTACAGTTAGCGGGAGTCGGCGATACGCAGTATTTT
TRBJ1-1 TRBV10-3 . . CAISEKRAWNTEAFF TGTGCCATCAGTGAGAAGAGGGCTTGGAACACTGAAGCTTTCTTT
TRBJ2-5 TRBV5-1 . . CASSLASDQETQYF TGCGCCAGCAGCTTGGCCAGTGACCAAGAGACCCAGTACTTC
TRBJ2-1 TRBV27 TRBD1 . CASSPGTGAGNEQFF TGTGCCAGCAGCCCAGGGACAGGGGCCGGGAATGAGCAGTTCTTC
TRBJ2-1 TRBV7-2 TRBD2 . CASSLDREYSGRVYNEQFF TGTGCCAGCAGCTTAGACAGAGAATATAGCGGGAGGGTATACAATGAGCAGTTCTTC
TRBJ2-1 TRBV5-4 TRBD2 . CASSFLAGDHEQFF TGTGCCAGCAGCTTCCTAGCGGGAGACCATGAGCAGTTCTTC